This T cell receptor beta chain was sequenced in a study of neoadjuvant anti-PD-1 for oral cavity cancer. This table comes from immunoSEQ multiplex PCR, and its TCRdb copy is limited to in-frame clones, with some not included. The sample yields 55,000 to 75,000 clones, roughly nine tenths seen once. The time point was: after neoadjuvant nivolumab, at surgical resection. Germline V gene lookup returns CDR1 LNHNV and CDR2 YYDKDF (reference sequence). The CDR3 has 13 residues. The germline V and J ends were trimmed by 0 bases and 7 bases, with 9 bases remaining between them. The V gene is TRBV15, the J gene TRBJ1-2; D gene ambiguous. This sequence was found in a person between 35 and 79 years old with oral cavity squamous cell carcinoma. This material consisted of PBMCs, taken after nivolumab (anti-PD-1) treatment. For the CDR3, the DNA is TGTGCCACCAGCAGAGATCGGGGTGTTGGCTACACCTTC. This encodes CATSRDRGVGYTF.